These T cell receptor beta chains were read from a single sample in a study of blood T cell repertoires in COVID-19. Using immunoSEQ multiplex PCR, the repertoire was profiled, and TCRdb retains in-frame clones only, with some absent. Of some 75,000 clones listed, 90% are singletons. Sample: peripheral blood. These TCRs come from a human donor in a cohort sampled during active COVID-19. Both conserved end residues are part of each CDR3. D genes are given only for firm matches. Size tells how often a clone was seen (once, few, many) or the class of an expanded clone, and some rows leave it out.

DNA: TGTGCCAGCAGCTTCACTAACTATGGCTACACCTTC; CDR3: CASSFTNYGYTF; D: .; J: TRBJ1-2; V: TRBV5-5; size: once
DNA: TGCAGCGTTGATGGGGACAGCCCCTACGAGCAGTACTTC; CDR3: CSVDGDSPYEQYF; D: TRBD1; J: TRBJ2-7; V: TRBV29-1; size: .
DNA: TGTGCCAGCACCCTCCGGGGACAGCGATCCTACGAGCAGTACTTC; CDR3: CASTLRGQRSYEQYF; D: TRBD1; J: TRBJ2-7; V: TRBV27; size: .
DNA: TGTGCCAGCAGCCCAGGGACTAGCGGGGTATACGAGCAGTACTTC; CDR3: CASSPGTSGVYEQYF; D: TRBD2; J: TRBJ2-7; V: TRBV5-6; size: .
DNA: TGTGCCAGCAGTTACTCGACAGGGAACTATGGCTACACCTTC; CDR3: CASSYSTGNYGYTF; D: TRBD1; J: TRBJ1-2; V: TRBV6-5; size: .
DNA: TGTGCCACCAGCAGAGGGCTAACTAATGAAAAACTGTTTTTT; CDR3: CATSRGLTNEKLFF; D: .; J: TRBJ1-4; V: TRBV15; size: .
DNA: TGTGCCAGCTCGGACAGGGTGAACACTGAAGCTTTCTTT; CDR3: CASSDRVNTEAFF; D: TRBD1; J: TRBJ1-1; V: TRBV2; size: few
DNA: TGTGCCAGTAGTATTTTCAGGGACACTGAAGCTTTCTTT; CDR3: CASSIFRDTEAFF; D: .; J: TRBJ1-1; V: TRBV19; size: .
DNA: TGTGCCAGCAGCCAAGAGGGACAGGGGATATCCTACGAGCAGTACTTC; CDR3: CASSQEGQGISYEQYF; D: TRBD1; J: TRBJ2-7; V: TRBV3-1/TRBV3-2; size: .
DNA: TGCAGCGTTGCAGGGGCCGGGACTGAAGCTTTCTTT; CDR3: CSVAGAGTEAFF; D: .; J: TRBJ1-1; V: TRBV29-1; size: .
DNA: TGTGCCAGCAGCTTAGTTGTGACTAGCGGGGCGGAGACCCAGTACTTC; CDR3: CASSLVVTSGAETQYF; D: TRBD2; J: TRBJ2-5; V: TRBV7-8; size: .
DNA: TGTGCCAGCAGCTCGCGCCTAACTAGCGGGGTTTCCTACGAGCAGTACTTC; CDR3: CASSSRLTSGVSYEQYF; D: TRBD2; J: TRBJ2-7; V: TRBV13; size: .
DNA: TGTGCCAGCAGTATTCGACAGACCGGGGAGCTGTTTTTT; CDR3: CASSIRQTGELFF; D: .; J: TRBJ2-2; V: TRBV2; size: .
DNA: TGTGCCAGCTCACCCAGGGAAACAACGAACACCGGGGAGCTGTTTTTT; CDR3: CASSPRETTNTGELFF; D: .; J: TRBJ2-2; V: TRBV18; size: .
DNA: TGTGCCAGCAGCCAAGAGAGATACGACTACACCTTC; CDR3: CASSQERYDYTF; D: .; J: TRBJ1-2; V: TRBV3-1/TRBV3-2; size: .
DNA: TGCGCCAGCAGCCAAGATCTGCGGGATCTCTATAATTCACCCCTCCACTTT; CDR3: CASSQDLRDLYNSPLHF; D: .; J: TRBJ1-6; V: TRBV4-3; size: .
DNA: TGTGCCAGCACGAGGAGGGGACAGGGCCAAGAGACCCAGTACTTC; CDR3: CASTRRGQGQETQYF; D: TRBD1; J: TRBJ2-5; V: TRBV27; size: .
DNA: TGTGCCAGCAGTGCACAGGGGGGCTATGGCTACACCTTC; CDR3: CASSAQGGYGYTF; D: TRBD1; J: TRBJ1-2; V: TRBV2; size: .
DNA: TGTGCCAGCAGCCAAGGGGTGGGACAGGGGGCTGAAGCTTTCTTT; CDR3: CASSQGVGQGAEAFF; D: TRBD1; J: TRBJ1-1; V: TRBV3-1/TRBV3-2; size: .
DNA: TGTGCCAGCAGCCAAGTCTCTCCGAGCAAACTGTTTTTT; CDR3: CASSQVSPSKLFF; D: .; J: TRBJ1-4; V: TRBV14; size: .
DNA: TGTGCCAGCAGCGCGGGTCTCTACGAGCAGTACTTC; CDR3: CASSAGLYEQYF; D: .; J: TRBJ2-7; V: TRBV9; size: .